This T cell receptor (beta chain) was sequenced in a study of blood T cell repertoires in COVID-19. About the study: The analysed material was cDNA or gDNA that came from T cells, B-cell-depleted T cells, or PBMCs.

The CDR3 spans 15 residues. Germline V CDR1 and CDR2: MDHEN, SYDVKM. The V and J ends lost 4 bases and 6 bases respectively, with 17 bases between them. Method: immunoSEQ multiplex PCR; TCRdb's copy keeps in-frame clones and lacks some. The sample has under 250,000 clones; around 82% are singletons. The receptor comes from a woman in her fifties or sixties with acute or convalescent COVID-19. The sample was peripheral blood. The J gene is TRBJ2-3, the V gene TRBV28; TRBD2 might be the D (6 bases). CDR3 DNA sequence: TGTGCCAGCAGTTCCCTGGCTACCGCGGGGGATACGCAGTATTTT. It translates to CASSSLATAGDTQYF.